The next 28 T cell receptor beta chains were all read from a single sample in a study of cytomegalovirus exposure and HLA in healthy donors. In the PCR, 60 Vbeta and 13 Jbeta primers were used. Some clones are missing from TCRdb's copy, which holds only in-frame ones; the method was immunoSEQ multiplex PCR. This table holds about 180,000 clones, about 69% found once. Sequenced material: PBMCs. These receptor sequences come from a human donor in good health.

The chain joins TRBV30 to TRBJ2-5; D is uncertain. Germline assignment: CDR1 GTSNPN and CDR2 SVGIG (reference sequence). CDR3 size: 13 residues. V lost 2 bases and J lost 5, with 12 bases in between. CDR3 protein: CAWSLNALETQYF. Here the CDR3 DNA reads TGTGCCTGGAGTCTAAATGCTCTGGAGACCCAGTACTTC.

The V and J genes are TRBV27 and TRBJ2-1, with 9 nucleotides matching TRBD1. The germline V gene encodes CDR1 MNHEY and CDR2 SMNVEV (reference sequence). The CDR3 loop spans 16 amino acids. After removal of 7 bases from V and 4 bases from J, the junction contained 11 bases not matched to a gene. The chain's CDR3 is CASMFFGTGTYNEQFF. DNA for the CDR3: TGTGCCAGCATGTTTTTCGGGACAGGGACTTACAATGAGCAGTTCTTC.

The chain recombines TRBV7-9 with TRBJ1-5, with 7 bases identical to TRBD1. The trim removed 5 bases at V and 1 base at J, leaving 2 bases unmatched. CDR3 size: 14 residues. The germline V gene encodes CDR1 SEHNR and CDR2 FQNEAQ (reference sequence). CDR3 in amino acids: CASSLGQSNQPQHF. DNA of the CDR3: TGTGCCAGCAGCCTGGGACAGAGCAATCAGCCCCAGCATTTT.

The CDR3 nucleotides are TGTGCCAGCATCACCGACAAGACCCAGTACTTC. It specifies CASITDKTQYF. This chain links TRBV7-9 with TRBJ2-5; no reliable D call. Germline CDR1 SEHNR, CDR2 FQNEAQ (reference sequence). The V end lost 7 bases, the J end lost 6 bases, and 9 bases lay between the germline ends. The CDR3 covers 11 residues.

The table lists this clone with a few counts. This sequence joins TRBV6-1 and TRBJ1-6, with D maybe TRBD1 (6 bases). The germline V gene has CDR1 MNHNS and CDR2 SASEGT. The CDR3 runs to 16 residues. V was clipped by 0 bases and J by 9 bases, with 15 bases between them. The CDR3 is CASSEAPGGARSPLHF. The CDR3 nucleotides read TGTGCCAGCAGTGAAGCGCCTGGGGGGGCGCGTTCACCCCTCCACTTT.

This clone was detected a few times. The chain is built from TRBV29-1 and TRBJ1-2; TRBD1 aligns across 8 bases. CDR1 SQVTM and CDR2 ANQGSEA come from the germline V gene. The CDR3 is made up of 13 amino acids. After removal of 3 bases from V and 3 bases from J, the junction contained 3 bases not matched to a gene. The CDR3, as DNA: TGCAGCGTTGAGGACAGGGATGACTATGGCTACACCTTC. It is translated as CSVEDRDDYGYTF.

The chain combines TRBV7-9 with TRBJ2-7; D gene uncertain. V was pared by 2 bases and J by 5 bases, with 16 bases between. The germline V gene has CDR1 SEHNR and CDR2 FQNEAQ (reference sequence). The CDR3 contains 15 residues. For the CDR3, the DNA is TGTGCCAGCAGCTTAAAATTCGGTCAGGTCGACGAGCAGTACTTC. As protein: CASSLKFGQVDEQYF.

This clone was counted a single time. This rearrangement joins TRBV11-2 to TRBJ2-1; TRBD2 aligns across 13 bases. The germline V gene encodes CDR1 SGHAT and CDR2 FQNNGV. There are 18 residues in the CDR3. With 1 base clipped from V and 2 bases from J, the junction kept 5 bases outside the gene matches. The CDR3 region has the DNA TGTGCCAGCAGCTTAGTCTTTGGACTAGCGGGGGCCTACAATGAGCAGTTCTTC. Translated, it gives CASSLVFGLAGAYNEQFF.

This chain links TRBV5-4 with TRBJ2-1; D is undetermined. From germline, CDR1 is SGHNT and CDR2 YYREEE (reference sequence). V was shortened by 0 bases and J by 0 bases, with 7 bases between the two germline ends. There are 15 residues in the CDR3. The CDR3 nucleotides read TGTGCCAGCAGCTTGGATCCTAGCTCCTACAATGAGCAGTTCTTC. Translation gives CASSLDPSSYNEQFF.

V and J are TRBV5-4 and TRBJ1-5; D remains unclear. The V gene lost 1 base and the J gene lost 7 bases, with 6 bases spanning the gap. Germline CDR1 is SGHNT and CDR2 is YYREEE (reference sequence). The CDR3 loop spans 12 amino acids. CDR3 sequence: CASSLLGQPQHF. The CDR3 DNA reads as TGTGCCAGCAGCTTGCTTGGCCAGCCCCAGCATTTT.

The chain has TRBV7-2 and TRBJ2-6; tentatively, D is TRBD2 (6 bases). Germline values: CDR1 SGHTA, CDR2 FQGNSA. The CDR3 is 15 amino acids. V lost 4 bases and J 8 bases, leaving 15 bases between the germline ends. In DNA, the CDR3 is TGTGCCAGCAGCTCTCCCTCGGAGGGTTCCAACGTCCTGACTTTC. Translated, it gives CASSSPSEGSNVLTF.

The genes are TRBV5-6 and TRBJ2-2; a possible D gene is TRBD2 (6 bases). Trimming shortened V by 0 bases and J by 6 bases, and 9 bases separated the two germline ends. The CDR3 is 14 amino acids. Germline CDR1 reads SGHDT; CDR2 reads YYEEEE. CDR3 in amino acids: CASSLGGTAGELFF. DNA for the CDR3: TGTGCCAGCAGCTTGGGCGGGACGGCCGGGGAGCTGTTTTTT. The full variable domain, with the rest looked up from reference TRBV5-6 and TRBJ2-2, is DAGVTQSPTHLIKTRGQQVTLRCSPKSGHDTVSWYQQALGQGPQFIFQYYEEEERQRGNFPDRFSGHQFPNYSSELNVNALLLGDSALYLCASSLGGTAGELFFGEGSRLTVL.

The CDR3 spells CASRDTGYSGNTIYF. The CDR3 bases are TGTGCCAGCAGGGATACAGGGTACTCTGGAAACACCATATATTTT. The rearrangement links TRBV7-9 to TRBJ1-3, with a tentative D call TRBD1 (6 bases). V gave up 6 bases and J gave up 0 bases, with 12 bases separating them. The CDR3 spans 15 residues. Germline V CDR1 and CDR2: SEHNR, FQNEAQ (reference sequence).

V is TRBV19 and J is TRBJ1-1; unclear D gene. CDR3 length: 13 residues. The germline V and J ends were trimmed by 4 bases and 3 bases, with 9 bases remaining between them. Germline CDR1 and CDR2: LNHDA and SQIVND (reference sequence). In DNA form, the CDR3 reads TGTGCCAGTAGTACCGGACTGTACACTGAAGCTTTCTTT. As protein: CASSTGLYTEAFF.

This clone has a handful of counts. The genes are TRBV6-5 and TRBJ2-7, with 8 bases aligning to TRBD1. The CDR3 consists of 14 residues. Germline loops: CDR1 MNHEY, CDR2 SVGAGI. V was pared by 6 bases and J by 0 bases, with 4 bases of the junction left unmatched. The CDR3 here is CASSNRGSSYEQYF. The CDR3 nucleotides read TGTGCCAGCAGCAACAGGGGGAGCTCCTACGAGCAGTACTTC.

Note on this clone: This specimen includes other DNA sequences encoding the same CDR3. The chain links TRBV6-5 to TRBJ2-7, with D perhaps matching TRBD1 (6 bases). V dropped 0 bases and J dropped 3 bases, with 6 bases sitting between them. The length of the CDR3 is 13 residues. The germline V gene has CDR1 MNHEY and CDR2 SVGAGI. CDR3 region: CASSYSRGYEQYF. The CDR3 DNA reads as TGTGCCAGCAGTTACTCCAGGGGCTACGAGCAGTACTTC.

The J gene is TRBJ1-2, the V gene TRBV2; 8 bases are shared with TRBD1. V was pared by 5 bases and J by 4 bases, with 9 bases of the junction left unmatched. CDR1 and CDR2 (germline): SNHLY, FYNNEI. The CDR3 length is 15 residues. The CDR3 DNA sequence: TGTGCCAGCAGTTTAAGGCAGGGGGCTCTCTATGGCTACACCTTC. Residues: CASSLRQGALYGYTF. Drawing the rest from reference TRBV2 and TRBJ1-2, the complete variable domain is EPEVTQTPSHQVTQMGQEVILRCVPISNHLYFYWYRQILGQKVEFLVSFYNNEISEKSEIFDDQFSVERPDGSNFTLKIRSTKLEDSAMYFCASSLRQGALYGYTFGSGTRLTVV.

This clone was counted a few times. The rearrangement links TRBV10-3 to TRBJ1-5; 7 nucleotides match TRBD1. The CDR3 spans 14 residues. Looked up from germline, CDR1 is ENHRY and CDR2 is SYGVKD. With 2 bases clipped from V and 7 bases from J, the junction kept 5 bases outside the gene matches. The CDR3 loop reads CAISETTGYQPQHF. The CDR3 DNA reads TGTGCCATCAGTGAGACGACAGGGTACCAGCCCCAGCATTTT.

The V and J genes are TRBV6-5 and TRBJ1-6, with a possible D match to TRBD1 (5 bases). This CDR3 region has 15 residues. With 5 bases removed from V and 5 bases from J, the gap between germline ends came to 13 bases. Germline V gives CDR1 MNHEY, CDR2 SVGAGI. DNA of the CDR3: TGTGCCAGCAGTACCGGGACTTTGGATAATTCACCCCTCCACTTT. The encoded protein is CASSTGTLDNSPLHF.

The genes are TRBV10-3 and TRBJ1-1, with TRBD1 matching over 7 bases. With 4 bases clipped from V and 6 bases from J, the junction kept 8 bases outside the gene matches. CDR1 is ENHRY and CDR2 is SYGVKD in the germline V gene. The CDR3 length is 14 residues. CDR3 DNA sequence: TGTGCCATCAGTGGGGACAGTCGTGTCTCTGAAGCTTTCTTT. It codes for CAISGDSRVSEAFF.

The chain combines TRBV5-1 with TRBJ1-2, with 8 bases identical to TRBD1. Germline values: CDR1 SGHRS, CDR2 YFSETQ. CDR3 length: 15 amino acids. V lost 0 bases, J lost 0 bases, and 1 base stayed unmatched. CDR3 sequence reads: CASSLGTGPNYGYTF. Written as DNA, the CDR3 is TGCGCCAGCAGCTTGGGGACAGGGCCTAACTATGGCTACACCTTC.

Only a few counts were recorded for this clone. V gene TRBV9 combines with J gene TRBJ1-1, with D uncertain. The CDR3 has 16 residues. Germline CDR1 SGDLS, CDR2 YYNGEE. Trimming left V 3 bases short and J 1 base short, with 16 bases between. CDR3 sequence (DNA): TGTGCCAGCAGCGCCAGACCGGACTTAAGGAACACTGAAGCTTTCTTT. Its translation is CASSARPDLRNTEAFF.

The chain couples TRBV11-2 to TRBJ2-3, with D maybe TRBD2 (5 bases). The V end was cut by 5 bases, the J end by 2 bases, with 20 bases between. The CDR3 spans 17 residues. Looked up from germline, CDR1 is SGHAT and CDR2 is FQNNGV. The CDR3 bases are TGTGCCAGCAGCCACCGCCGGGATCACCGAAACACAGATACGCAGTATTTT. This sequence encodes CASSHRRDHRNTDTQYF. The whole variable domain, filled in from reference TRBV11-2 and TRBJ2-3, reads EAGVAQSPRYKIIEKRQSVAFWCNPISGHATLYWYQQILGQGPKLLIQFQNNGVVDDSQLPKDRFSAERLKGVDSTLKIQPAKLEDSAVYLCASSHRRDHRNTDTQYFGPGTRLTVL.

This chain connects TRBV4-1 to TRBJ1-2, with D perhaps matching TRBD1 (5 bases). The CDR3 is 14 amino acids. The germline V and J ends were trimmed by 0 bases and 6 bases, with 11 bases remaining between them. Germline CDR1 reads MGHRA; CDR2 reads YSYEKL. The CDR3 nucleotides read TGCGCCAGCAGCCAAGATGGAGGGGCGAATGGCTACACCTTC. It encodes CASSQDGGANGYTF.

Concerning this clone: The sample has other DNA sequences that encode this CDR3 too. The rearrangement links TRBV9 to TRBJ1-4; D unclear. V was shortened by 0 bases and J by 0 bases, with 6 bases between the two germline ends. The CDR3 has 15 residues. CDR1 and CDR2 (germline): SGDLS, YYNGEE. The CDR3: CASSVAGTTNEKLFF. The DNA for the CDR3 is TGTGCCAGCAGCGTAGCGGGGACAACTAATGAAAAACTGTTTTTT.

This clone was observed a handful of times. The chain links TRBV2 to TRBJ2-3; 7 bases map to TRBD1. The junction had 6 bases not matched to a gene; V was cut back by 2 bases and J by 4 bases. The CDR3 covers 15 residues. CDR1 and CDR2 (germline): SNHLY, FYNNEI. The CDR3 protein is CASSERGQGADTQYF. The CDR3 DNA reads as TGTGCCAGCAGTGAAAGGGGCCAGGGGGCAGATACGCAGTATTTT. Based on the CDR3 plus reference TRBV2 and TRBJ2-3, the full variable domain is EPEVTQTPSHQVTQMGQEVILRCVPISNHLYFYWYRQILGQKVEFLVSFYNNEISEKSEIFDDQFSVERPDGSNFTLKIRSTKLEDSAMYFCASSERGQGADTQYFGPGTRLTVL.

This clone was detected only a few times. The J gene is TRBJ1-2, the V gene TRBV4-2, with 10 bases lining up with TRBD1. Germline V gives CDR1 LGHNA, CDR2 YNFKEQ. Losses at the gene ends were 2 bases for V and 4 bases for J; bases not matched to a gene: 7. This CDR3 spans 16 amino acids. This CDR3 is CASSQSRTGGSYGYTF. DNA of the CDR3: TGTGCCAGCAGCCAAAGCAGGACAGGGGGTTCCTATGGCTACACCTTC.

The chain links TRBV20-1 to TRBJ2-1; 8 nucleotides agree with TRBD2. Losses at the gene ends were 5 bases for V and 12 bases for J; bases not matched to a gene: 6. CDR3 length equals 11 residues. Germline loops: CDR1 DFQATT, CDR2 SNEGSKA (reference sequence). The CDR3 DNA reads TGCAGTGCTTCCCGTAGCGGGGTGCAGTTCTTC. Translated, it gives CSASRSGVQFF.